The entry below gives a single TCR beta chain sequence along with its context. The V gene's germline CDR1 is SGHVS and CDR2 FQNEAQ. V dropped 4 bases and J dropped 2; count of bases not matched to a gene: 9. The CDR3 sequence is 19 residues long. The sample originates from a study of blood T cell repertoires in COVID-19. As for the study in general: The study drew acute and convalescent COVID-19 samples from the United States, Italy and Spain. T cells, B-cell-depleted T cells, or PBMCs supplied cDNA or gDNA.

Authors' methods: Nucleated cell number was recorded as an estimate derived from reference gene primer amplification. The protocol was immunoSEQ multiplex PCR, while the TCRdb copy is restricted to in-frame clones and leaves out a portion. V, J and clone size derive from that table, while D and trimming were established from the DNA sequence. The sample carries about 260,000 clones, around 88% recorded once. Sequencing was performed on peripheral blood. This TCR was sampled from a man under 40 with active or convalescent COVID-19. The chain combines TRBV7-8 with TRBJ2-6, with TRBD1 matching over 12 bases. CDR3 loop: CASSSPRDRGLAGANVLTF. For the CDR3, the DNA is TGTGCCAGCAGCTCCCCCCGGGACAGGGGGCTGGCTGGGGCCAACGTCCTGACTTTC.